This is a list of T cell receptor beta chains from one sample in a study of blood T cell repertoires in COVID-19. Clones were sequenced by immunoSEQ multiplex PCR, and TCRdb holds only the in-frame ones, with some missing. The sample lists 200,000 to 250,000 clones, around four fifths seen once, with around 1.8% in the top ten. Sequencing was carried out using peripheral blood. The receptors were sampled from a woman over 75 with acute or convalescent COVID-19. CDR3s include the opening cysteine and the closing phenylalanine or tryptophan. Each record gives: D gene, CDR3 length, clone size, V gene, J gene, CDR3 protein, CDR3 DNA. D genes are given only for firm matches. Expanded clones are given a class, and other clones once, few, many or no size at all.

D: NA; length: 15; size: NA; V: TRBV5-5; J: TRBJ2-7; CDR3: CASSFRGSGSYEQYF; DNA: TGTGCCAGCAGCTTTCGGGGTAGCGGCTCCTACGAGCAGTACTTC
D: NA; length: 16; size: NA; V: TRBV24-1; J: TRBJ2-6; CDR3: CATSDKDRTGANVLTF; DNA: TGTGCCACCAGTGATAAAGACAGGACTGGGGCCAACGTCCTGACTTTC
D: NA; length: 14; size: NA; V: TRBV7-9; J: TRBJ2-7; CDR3: CASSGTGYTYEQYF; DNA: TGTGCCAGCAGCGGGACTGGCTATACCTACGAGCAGTACTTC
D: TRBD1; length: 15; size: once; V: TRBV19; J: TRBJ2-7; CDR3: CASSIRDRLGYEQYF; DNA: TGTGCCAGTAGTATCCGGGACAGGCTCGGCTACGAGCAGTACTTC
D: NA; length: 13; size: NA; V: TRBV5-1; J: TRBJ1-2; CDR3: CASSLDGNWGYTF; DNA: TGCGCCAGCAGCTTGGACGGGAATTGGGGCTACACCTTC
D: NA; length: 12; size: few; V: TRBV5-5; J: TRBJ2-5; CDR3: CASSLQVETQYF; DNA: TGTGCCAGCAGCTTGCAGGTAGAGACCCAGTACTTC
D: TRBD2; length: 15; size: NA; V: TRBV11-1; J: TRBJ2-7; CDR3: CASSIGAGVLSEQYF; DNA: TGTGCCAGCAGCATCGGGGCGGGAGTACTCTCCGAGCAGTACTTC
D: NA; length: 13; size: NA; V: TRBV19; J: TRBJ2-3; CDR3: CASSLQGSDTQYF; DNA: TGTGCCAGTAGTCTTCAGGGTAGCGATACGCAGTATTTT
D: NA; length: 15; size: NA; V: TRBV5-6; J: TRBJ1-1; CDR3: CASSFKSGEGTEAFF; DNA: TGTGCCAGCAGCTTTAAGTCCGGGGAGGGCACTGAAGCTTTCTTT
D: TRBD2; length: 16; size: NA; V: TRBV5-1; J: TRBJ2-1; CDR3: CASSLTVAGEGNEQFF; DNA: TGCGCCAGCAGCTTAACCGTAGCGGGAGAAGGCAATGAGCAGTTCTTC
D: NA; length: 12; size: NA; V: TRBV29-1; J: TRBJ1-1; CDR3: CSAETQGSEAFF; DNA: TGCAGCGCCGAAACCCAGGGGTCTGAAGCTTTCTTT
D: TRBD2; length: 16; size: NA; V: TRBV7-7; J: TRBJ2-1; CDR3: CASSPRLAGEGNEQFF; DNA: TGTGCTAGCAGCCCCAGACTAGCGGGAGAAGGAAATGAGCAGTTCTTC
D: NA; length: 14; size: NA; V: TRBV4-3; J: TRBJ1-6; CDR3: CASSLVMSNSPLHF; DNA: TGCGCCAGCAGCCTCGTGATGAGTAATTCACCCCTCCACTTT
D: NA; length: 15; size: few; V: TRBV7-2; J: TRBJ2-7; CDR3: CASSLEQGPSYEQYF; DNA: TGTGCCAGCAGCTTAGAACAGGGACCCTCCTACGAGCAGTACTTC
D: TRBD1; length: 14; size: NA; V: TRBV2; J: TRBJ1-4; CDR3: CASSRDRGGEKLFF; DNA: TGTGCCAGCAGCCGGGACAGGGGAGGTGAAAAACTGTTTTTT
D: TRBD1; length: 14; size: NA; V: TRBV28; J: TRBJ2-2; CDR3: CASSSGGAGGELFF; DNA: TGTGCCAGCAGTTCAGGGGGCGCCGGCGGGGAGCTGTTTTTT